This entry lists 21 T cell receptor beta chains sequenced from one sample in a study of blood T cell repertoires in COVID-19. Assay used: immunoSEQ multiplex PCR; TCRdb lists only in-frame clones, some missing. The top ten clones hold around 30% of a sample with about 120,000 clones, 85% to 90% of them seen once. Sequencing input: peripheral blood. The receptors here all came from a man between 65 and 85 years old with active or convalescent COVID-19.

The V call is TRBV9, the J call TRBJ2-1, with a tentative D call TRBD2 (5 bases). Trimming removed 0 bases at V and 2 bases at J, with 12 bases between. Germline CDR1 SGDLS, CDR2 YYNGEE. There are 16 residues in the CDR3. CDR3 DNA: TGTGCCAGCAGCGTAGCCTCCGGGAACGCCTACAATGAGCAGTTCTTC. It yields the protein CASSVASGNAYNEQFF.

The chain carries TRBV5-8 and TRBJ1-1; weak D call: TRBD1 (5 bases). Germline CDR1 and CDR2: SGHTS and YDEGEE. Trimming left V 0 bases short and J 0 bases short, with 6 bases between. The CDR3 extends over 14 amino acids. CDR3 amino acids: CASSLGQMNTEAFF. The DNA of the CDR3 is TGTGCCAGCAGCTTGGGACAGATGAACACTGAAGCTTTCTTT.

The V call is TRBV3-1 (or the pseudogene TRBV3-2), the J call TRBJ2-7; tentatively, D is TRBD2 (5 bases). Germline V lookup: CDR1 LGHDT, CDR2 YNNKEL (reference sequence). This CDR3 comprises 15 residues. Trimming stripped 4 bases from V and 2 bases from J, with 15 bases between. The CDR3 nucleotides read TGTGCCAGCAGCCTCCCCGGGAAAACAGCCTACGAGCAGTACTTC. This encodes CASSLPGKTAYEQYF.

The chain links TRBV19 to TRBJ2-7; 13 bases are a match to TRBD2. This CDR3 region has 19 residues. J lost 5 bases, V lost 4 bases, and 17 bases had no gene match. Germline assignment: CDR1 LNHDA and CDR2 SQIVND (reference sequence). The CDR3 loop is CASSKTVPGLAGRTDEQYF. The CDR3, as DNA: TGTGCCAGTAGTAAGACGGTCCCGGGACTAGCGGGAAGGACCGACGAGCAGTACTTC.

This clone has just a few counts. V and J are TRBV25-1 and TRBJ1-1; D is uncertain. CDR3 size: 15 residues. Trimming took 4 bases from V and 0 from J, leaving 12 bases between them. Germline V lookup: CDR1 MGHDK, CDR2 SYGVNS. Written as DNA, the CDR3 is TGTGCCAGCAGTGGGCTTCGAGGCGTGAACACTGAAGCTTTCTTT. It specifies CASSGLRGVNTEAFF.

The chain has TRBV5-6 and TRBJ2-4, with 7 bases matching TRBD2. Germline V gene sequence: CDR1 SGHDT, CDR2 YYEEEE. This CDR3 comprises 16 residues. V shed 1 base, J shed 0 bases, and the junction held 4 bases outside the gene matches. The chain's CDR3 is CASSLSAGVAKNIQYF. The CDR3, as DNA: TGTGCCAGCAGCTTGTCCGCGGGGGTAGCCAAAAACATTCAGTACTTC.

The V gene is TRBV10-3, the J gene TRBJ2-7, with 14 bases lining up with TRBD2. With 5 bases clipped from V and 4 bases from J, the junction kept 4 bases outside the gene matches. This CDR3 has 15 amino acids. Germline V CDR1 and CDR2: ENHRY, SYGVKD. The chain's CDR3 is CAISPGLAGDYEQYF. Written as DNA, the CDR3 is TGTGCCATCAGTCCGGGACTAGCGGGAGATTACGAGCAGTACTTC.

The genes are TRBV7-9 and TRBJ1-4; 7 nucleotides agree with TRBD1. This CDR3 is 15 amino acids long. V lost 5 bases to trimming and J lost 0 bases; unmatched junction nucleotides: 3. CDR1 SEHNR and CDR2 FQNEAQ come from the germline V gene (reference sequence). The CDR3 nucleotides read TGTGCCAGCAGCAGACAGGGTTCAACTAATGAAAAACTGTTTTTT. It translates to CASSRQGSTNEKLFF.

This clone was seen just once. The CDR3 region is CASSLGIGTANNSPLHF. DNA for the CDR3: TGCGCCAGCAGCTTGGGGATCGGGACAGCGAATAATTCACCCCTCCACTTT. The chain combines TRBV5-1 with TRBJ1-6; 7 bases align to TRBD1. Germline assignment: CDR1 SGHRS and CDR2 YFSETQ. V was clipped by 0 bases and J by 5 bases; unmatched bases: 8. This CDR3 region has 17 residues. Full variable domain (missing parts from reference TRBV5-1 and TRBJ1-6): KAGVTQTPRYLIKTRGQQVTLSCSPISGHRSVSWYQQTPGQGLQFLFEYFSETQRNKGNFPGRFSGRQFSNSRSEMNVSTLELGDSALYLCASSLGIGTANNSPLHFGNGTRLTVT.

This chain uses TRBV3-1 (or the pseudogene TRBV3-2) with TRBJ2-2; perhaps TRBD2 as D (5 bases). The CDR3 loop spans 15 amino acids. CDR1 is LGHDT, CDR2 YNNKEL, per germline (reference sequence). Trimming pared 6 bases from V and 2 bases from J, leaving 13 bases between. The CDR3 DNA sequence: TGTGCCAGCAGACCGCCCCGGGGAAACACCGGGGAGCTGTTTTTT. It translates to CASRPPRGNTGELFF.

The CDR3 spells CASSSTGEYGYTF. The CDR3 DNA reads TGTGCCAGCAGCTCGACAGGGGAATATGGCTACACCTTC. The genes are TRBV7-9 and TRBJ1-2, with 8 nucleotides matching TRBD1. The CDR3 extends over 13 amino acids. With 4 bases clipped from V and 5 bases from J, the junction kept 3 bases outside the gene matches. The germline gives CDR1 SEHNR, CDR2 FQNEAQ (reference sequence). The full variable domain, in which reference TRBV7-9 and TRBJ1-2 provide the parts outside the CDR3, is DTGVSQNPRHKITKRGQNVTFRCDPISEHNRLYWYRQTLGQGPEFLTYFQNEAQLEKSRLLSDRFSAERPKGSFSTLEIQRTEQGDSAMYLCASSSTGEYGYTFGSGTRLTVV.

V usage is TRBV3-1 (or the pseudogene TRBV3-2) and J usage is TRBJ1-1, with D unclear. Germline CDR1 reads LGHDT; CDR2 reads YNNKEL (reference sequence). This CDR3 spans 14 amino acids. Trimming removed 4 bases from V and 6 bases from J, with 15 bases in between. Written as DNA, the CDR3 is TGTGCCAGCAGCCCAAGAGGGTTTTACGCTGAAGCTTTCTTT. Translation gives CASSPRGFYAEAFF.

The genes are TRBV28 and TRBJ2-1; D not certain. The ends were cut back, 5 bases at V and 13 bases at J, with 12 bases in the middle. The CDR3 runs to 11 residues. In germline, CDR1 is MDHEN, CDR2 SYDVKM. As DNA, the CDR3 is TGTGCCAGCAGTGCCCGCCGCGAACAGTTCTTC. The encoded protein is CASSARREQFF.

This chain joins TRBV18 and TRBJ2-5, with D tentatively TRBD1 (6 bases). There are 17 residues in the CDR3. V dropped 3 bases and J dropped 4 bases, with 21 bases sitting between them. Germline CDR1 and CDR2: KGHSH and LQKENI. The CDR3 sequence is CASSPTFGQSARETQYF. The CDR3 DNA is TGTGCCAGCTCACCGACTTTTGGACAGTCGGCGCGAGAGACCCAGTACTTC.

The V call is TRBV5-1, the J call TRBJ1-3, with D tentatively TRBD1 (6 bases). The germline V and J ends were trimmed by 2 bases and 4 bases, with 13 bases remaining between them. Germline loops: CDR1 SGHRS, CDR2 YFSETQ. The CDR3 length is 15 residues. DNA for the CDR3: TGCGCCAGCAGCTTCTCAGGGGCGGGCGGAAACACCATATATTTT. It specifies CASSFSGAGGNTIYF.

V and J are TRBV24-1 and TRBJ1-5; a weak D match, TRBD1 (6 bases). The CDR3 is 16 amino acids. Trimming left V 7 bases short and J 1 base short, with 16 bases between. The germline CDR1 and CDR2 sequences are KGHDR and SFDVKD. The DNA for the CDR3 is TGTGCCACCAGCCCCGGGACAATCTTGAGCAATCAGCCCCAGCATTTT. Its protein is CATSPGTILSNQPQHF.

This clone occurred once. The gene calls are TRBV2 and TRBJ2-6, with 7 positions matching TRBD1. After removal of 5 bases from V and 2 bases from J, the junction contained 3 bases not matched to a gene. Germline V gene sequence: CDR1 SNHLY, CDR2 FYNNEI. The CDR3 covers 15 residues. In DNA form, the CDR3 reads TGTGCCAGCAGTCCTCAGGGGGCTGGGGCCAACGTCCTGACTTTC. Protein sequence: CASSPQGAGANVLTF.

This sequence joins TRBV30 and TRBJ1-1, with 9 bases fitting TRBD1. The CDR3 covers 14 residues. From germline, CDR1 is GTSNPN and CDR2 SVGIG (reference sequence). Germline trimming cut 2 bases from V and 3 bases from J; bases unmatched to any gene: 4. CDR3: CAWSFGTGYTEAFF. The CDR3 coding sequence is TGTGCCTGGAGTTTTGGGACAGGGTACACTGAAGCTTTCTTT. Together with reference TRBV30 and TRBJ1-1, the CDR3 gives the full variable domain: SQTIHQWPATLVQPVGSPLSLECTVEGTSNPNLYWYRQAAGRGLQLLFYSVGIGQISSEVPQNLSASRPQDRQFILSSKKLLLSDSGFYLCAWSFGTGYTEAFFGQGTRLTVV.

The genes are TRBV30 and TRBJ2-1; 14 bases fit TRBD2. The germline CDR1 and CDR2 sequences are GTSNPN and SVGIG (reference sequence). This CDR3 is built from 15 residues. The V and J ends lost 2 bases and 8 bases, in that order; junction bases with no gene match: 5. CDR3: CAWSPGTSGSDEQFF. The CDR3 nucleotides are TGTGCCTGGAGTCCGGGGACTAGCGGGAGCGATGAGCAGTTCTTC.

This clone was seen once. This rearrangement joins TRBV19 to TRBJ1-2, with D tentatively TRBD1 (5 bases). Trimming stripped 3 bases from V and 8 bases from J, with 10 bases between. The length of the CDR3 is 12 residues. Germline V gene sequence: CDR1 LNHDA, CDR2 SQIVND (reference sequence). This CDR3 is CASSMLQGGYTF. The CDR3 region has the DNA TGTGCCAGTAGTATGCTTCAGGGAGGCTACACCTTC.

This chain joins TRBV11-2 and TRBJ1-4; D perhaps matches TRBD1 (6 bases). Germline V gene lookup returns CDR1 SGHAT and CDR2 FQNNGV. CDR3 size: 17 residues. V lost 5 bases and J lost 0, with 16 bases in between. CDR3 nucleotides: TGTGCCAGCAGCAAAGGACAGCCTTACTCAACTAATGAAAAACTGTTTTTT. Its protein is CASSKGQPYSTNEKLFF.